The 23 T cell receptor beta chains listed next were all sequenced from one sample in a study of cytotoxic CD8 clonotypes in ibrutinib-treated CLL. Profiled with immunoSEQ multiplex PCR; TCRdb holds only in-frame clones, not every one. The data show 250,000 to 350,000 clones, 60% to 80% seen once. Sequenced here: PBMCs, sampled at disease progression, from a patient treated with ibrutinib. These receptors all stem from a human donor with chronic lymphocytic leukemia.

In this sample, this clone turned up a few times. The rearrangement links TRBV29-1 to TRBJ2-2; TRBD1 is a possible D gene (5 bases). Trimming took off 4 bases at V and 3 bases at J, with 9 bases between the two ends. Germline assignment: CDR1 SQVTM and CDR2 ANQGSEA. The CDR3 runs 13 residues. CDR3 DNA: TGCAGCGTTGGCAGGGTCGACACCGGGGAGCTGTTTTTT. It codes for CSVGRVDTGELFF.

The count of this clone is one. The chain recombines TRBV6-1 with TRBJ2-1, with 7 bases that match TRBD1. Trimming at V came to 6 bases and at J to 0 bases, leaving 5 bases not matched to a gene. The CDR3 loop spans 15 amino acids. Germline V gene sequence: CDR1 MNHNS, CDR2 SASEGT. The CDR3 spells CASSRQGSSYNEQFF. The DNA for the CDR3 is TGTGCCAGCAGCAGACAGGGTAGCTCCTACAATGAGCAGTTCTTC.

The chain uses TRBV27 and TRBJ2-3; 8 bases match TRBD2. Germline V lookup: CDR1 MNHEY, CDR2 SMNVEV (reference sequence). The CDR3 has 15 amino acids. V shed 3 bases, J shed 8 bases, and the junction held 10 bases outside the gene matches. CDR3 in amino acids: CASSFSPPGTSTQYF. CDR3 DNA: TGTGCCAGCAGTTTTTCCCCCCCCGGGACTAGTACGCAGTATTTT.

J is TRBJ1-1 and V is TRBV15; no definite D call. With 8 bases removed from V and 1 base from J, the gap between germline ends came to 14 bases. Germline assignment: CDR1 LNHNV and CDR2 YYDKDF (reference sequence). This CDR3 comprises 14 residues. The CDR3 is CATAKDWGNTEAFF. The CDR3 DNA is TGTGCCACCGCCAAGGATTGGGGGAACACTGAAGCTTTCTTT.

The sample holds one count of this clone. V usage is TRBV5-1 and J usage is TRBJ2-5; TRBD2 is a possible D gene (6 bases). The CDR3 runs 12 residues. Germline values: CDR1 SGHRS, CDR2 YFSETQ. V shed 1 base and J shed 7 bases, with 8 bases lying between them. The CDR3 reads CASSLMGGTQYF. The CDR3 bases are TGCGCCAGCAGCTTGATGGGGGGGACCCAGTACTTC.

The genes are TRBV27 and TRBJ1-1; D ambiguous. V was cut by 5 bases and J by 4 bases, with 20 bases left in between. Per the germline V gene, CDR1 is MNHEY and CDR2 is SMNVEV (reference sequence). CDR3 length: 16 residues. CDR3 nucleotide sequence: TGTGCCAGCAGTCCCCGGTACTGGGTGTTAGGCACTGAAGCTTTCTTT. As protein: CASSPRYWVLGTEAFF.

This clone was seen a handful of times. This chain links TRBV7-6 with TRBJ2-2; 10 nucleotides align to TRBD1. The V gene end was trimmed by 5 bases and the J gene end by 5 bases; junction bases not matched to a gene: 8. The CDR3 has 16 amino acids. Germline V CDR1 and CDR2: SGHVS, FNYEAQ. CDR3 loop: CASSLPRTGGTGELFF. CDR3 coding DNA: TGTGCCAGCAGCCTTCCTCGGACAGGGGGAACCGGGGAGCTGTTTTTT.

The J gene is TRBJ2-7, the V gene TRBV27, with 9 bases identical to TRBD2. The CDR3 runs to 14 residues. V trimming: 3 bases; J trimming: 3 bases; junction bases outside the gene matches: 3. Germline assignment: CDR1 MNHEY and CDR2 SMNVEV (reference sequence). This CDR3 reads CASSFGGRDYEQYF. The CDR3 DNA sequence: TGTGCCAGCAGTTTCGGCGGGAGGGACTACGAGCAGTACTTC.

This clone has only one observation. This sample also contains other DNA sequences that code for the same CDR3. J is TRBJ1-2 and V is TRBV28; no definite D call. V was shortened by 5 bases and J by 2 bases, with 3 bases between the two germline ends. From germline, CDR1 is MDHEN and CDR2 SYDVKM. The CDR3 consists of 11 residues. The CDR3 DNA is TGTGCCAGCAGTCCAAACTATGGCTACACCTTC. Translation: CASSPNYGYTF.

This chain connects TRBV25-1 to TRBJ1-3; perhaps TRBD1 as D (5 bases). The CDR3 extends over 14 amino acids. Germline V gene data show CDR1 as MGHDK and CDR2 as SYGVNS. The V end was cut by 4 bases, the J end by 5 bases, with 12 bases between. The CDR3 DNA follows: TGTGCCAGCAGTGGACTAGACAGAAGAAACACCATATATTTT. This sequence encodes CASSGLDRRNTIYF. The entire variable domain, with the rest obtained from reference TRBV25-1 and TRBJ1-3, is as follows: EADIYQTPRYLVIGTGKKITLECSQTMGHDKMYWYQQDPGMELHLIHYSYGVNSTEKGDLSSESTVSRIRTEHFPLTLESARPSHTSQYLCASSGLDRRNTIYFGEGSWLTVV.

The J gene is TRBJ1-2, the V gene TRBV6-1; TRBD1 might be the D (5 bases). V lost 7 bases, J lost 4 bases, and 7 bases lay in between. The CDR3 loop spans 11 amino acids. Germline values: CDR1 MNHNS, CDR2 SASEGT. The CDR3 is CASKQGYGYTF. Written as DNA, the CDR3 is TGTGCCAGCAAGCAGGGCTATGGCTACACCTTC.

This clone was observed a handful of times. The rearrangement joins TRBV10-3 to TRBJ2-7, with TRBD1 matching 8 bases. The CDR3 sequence is 13 residues long. The germline V gene encodes CDR1 ENHRY and CDR2 SYGVKD. The J segment lost 3 bases and the V segment lost 8 bases, leaving 6 bases of the junction unmatched. The CDR3 DNA is TGTGCCATCGGCGGACAGGGAAGCTACGAGCAGTACTTC. Translation gives CAIGGQGSYEQYF.

The V call is TRBV27, the J call TRBJ2-7; perhaps D is TRBD1 or TRBD2 (5 bases each). Trimming cost V 5 bases and J 2 bases, with 13 bases left between them. The CDR3 sequence is 14 residues long. The V gene's germline CDR1 is MNHEY and CDR2 SMNVEV (reference sequence). CDR3 in DNA: TGTGCCAGCAGTCCCTTGGGACCCACCTACGAGCAGTACTTC. Protein sequence: CASSPLGPTYEQYF.

The gene calls are TRBV27 and TRBJ1-3, with TRBD1 matching over 7 bases. V was clipped by 5 bases and J by 2 bases; unmatched bases: 9. This CDR3 comprises 16 residues. CDR1 MNHEY and CDR2 SMNVEV come from the germline V gene (reference sequence). The DNA for the CDR3 is TGTGCCAGCAGTCCAGGGGGAGGCATGCCTGGAAACACCATATATTTT. Translated, it gives CASSPGGGMPGNTIYF.

The V gene is TRBV6-5, the J gene TRBJ1-4, with a possible D match to TRBD1 (5 bases). V was cut by 5 bases and J by 4 bases, with 8 bases left in between. The CDR3 is 13 amino acids. Per the germline V gene, CDR1 is MNHEY and CDR2 is SVGAGI. CDR3 DNA sequence: TGTGCCAGCAGTGCTCAGGGTAATGAAAAACTGTTTTTT. Translation: CASSAQGNEKLFF.

The V gene is TRBV19, the J gene TRBJ2-5; 10 nucleotides match TRBD2. CDR1 and CDR2 (germline): LNHDA, SQIVND (reference sequence). The CDR3 contains 17 residues. Trimming took 0 bases from V and 4 from J; bases not matched to a gene: 8. The CDR3 is CASSIDGVAGGLETQYF. Here the CDR3 DNA reads TGTGCCAGTAGTATAGATGGGGTAGCGGGAGGTCTAGAGACCCAGTACTTC.

J is TRBJ1-2 and V is TRBV5-4, with D tentatively TRBD1 (6 bases). Germline loops: CDR1 SGHNT, CDR2 YYREEE (reference sequence). The CDR3 totals 15 residues. The germline V and J ends were trimmed by 7 bases and 5 bases, with 21 bases remaining between them. CDR3 DNA sequence: TGTGCCAGCTCTGGGGAGGGGGGCAGCCCGTATGGCTACACCTTC. Encoded protein: CASSGEGGSPYGYTF. Together with reference TRBV5-4 and TRBJ1-2, the CDR3 gives the full variable domain: ETGVTQSPTHLIKTRGQQVTLRCSSQSGHNTVSWYQQALGQGPQFIFQYYREEENGRGNFPPRFSGLQFPNYSSELNVNALELDDSALYLCASSGEGGSPYGYTFGSGTRLTVV.

The J gene is TRBJ2-7, the V gene TRBV29-1; a weak D match, TRBD2 (6 bases). This CDR3 spans 15 amino acids. CDR1 and CDR2 (germline): SQVTM, ANQGSEA. Trimming stripped 3 bases from V and 0 bases from J, with 15 bases between. CDR3 DNA: TGCAGCGTTGACACTCTGGCGGGAAGCTCCTACGAGCAGTACTTC. It encodes CSVDTLAGSSYEQYF.

The chain's CDR3 is CASSQVATINTGELFF. The CDR3 DNA is TGTGCCAGCAGCCAAGTAGCGACTATAAACACCGGGGAGCTGTTTTTT. The rearrangement links TRBV4-2 to TRBJ2-2; TRBD2 might be the D (5 bases). Germline loops: CDR1 LGHNA, CDR2 YNFKEQ. The CDR3 is 16 residues long. Deletions cut 1 base from V and 2 bases from J, with 11 bases between.

The rearrangement joins TRBV7-2 to TRBJ2-3, with no clear D. The length of the CDR3 is 15 residues. The germline CDR1 and CDR2 sequences are SGHTA and FQGNSA. V was shortened by 0 bases and J by 0 bases, with 7 bases between the two germline ends. The CDR3 DNA reads as TGTGCCAGCAGCTTAGCCTCCCGTAGCACAGATACGCAGTATTTT. Translation gives CASSLASRSTDTQYF.

This clone showed up just a few times. The rearrangement uses TRBV19 and TRBJ2-7; 13 bases line up with TRBD2. The CDR3 has 15 amino acids. V lost 6 bases to trimming and J lost 1 base; unmatched junction nucleotides: 3. The V gene's germline CDR1 is LNHDA and CDR2 SQIVND (reference sequence). The CDR3 DNA follows: TGTGCCAGTAGGCGGACTAGCGGGGGTTCCTACGAGCAGTACTTC. The encoded protein is CASRRTSGGSYEQYF.

J is TRBJ1-4 and V is TRBV2; D unresolved. CDR1 is SNHLY and CDR2 is FYNNEI in the germline V gene. The V end was cut by 4 bases, the J end by 5 bases, with 8 bases between. The CDR3 totals 13 residues. Here the CDR3 reads CASSVWGNEKLFF. The CDR3 DNA reads TGTGCCAGCAGTGTGTGGGGAAATGAAAAACTGTTTTTT.

The chain recombines TRBV5-1 with TRBJ2-7; TRBD1 is a possible D gene (5 bases). V lost 0 bases to trimming and J lost 0 bases, with 13 bases between them. This CDR3 region has 16 residues. Germline V gene data show CDR1 as SGHRS and CDR2 as YFSETQ. In DNA, the CDR3 is TGCGCCAGCAGCTTGGAAGGGGCGCGTTACTCCTACGAGCAGTACTTC. It specifies CASSLEGARYSYEQYF.